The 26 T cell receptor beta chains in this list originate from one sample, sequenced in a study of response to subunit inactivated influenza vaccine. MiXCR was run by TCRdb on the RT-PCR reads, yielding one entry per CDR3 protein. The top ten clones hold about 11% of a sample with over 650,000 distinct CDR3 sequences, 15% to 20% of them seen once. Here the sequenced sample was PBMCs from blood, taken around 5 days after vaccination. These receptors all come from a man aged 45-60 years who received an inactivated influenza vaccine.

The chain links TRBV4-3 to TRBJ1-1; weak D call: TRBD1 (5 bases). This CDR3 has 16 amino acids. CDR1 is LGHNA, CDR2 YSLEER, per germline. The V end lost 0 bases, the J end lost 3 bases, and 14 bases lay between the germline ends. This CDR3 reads CASSQDGNRLYTEAFF. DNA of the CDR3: TGCGCCAGCAGCCAAGATGGCAACAGGCTGTACACTGAAGCTTTCTTT.

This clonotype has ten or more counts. CDR3 nucleotides: TGCAGCGTCCCAGACTACTCCAGTACGCAGTATTTT. Translation: CSVPDYSSTQYF. This chain joins TRBV29-1 and TRBJ2-3; perhaps TRBD2 as D (5 bases). V was shortened by 6 bases and J by 8 bases, with 15 bases between the two germline ends. This CDR3 comprises 12 residues. The germline V gene encodes CDR1 SQVTM and CDR2 ANQGSEA.

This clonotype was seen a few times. This CDR3 reads CASSSIAGVSNEQFF. CDR3 bases: TGTGCCAGCAGTTCAATAGCGGGAGTGTCCAATGAGCAGTTCTTC. The chain carries TRBV6-2 or TRBV6-3 and TRBJ2-1; 9 bases are shared with TRBD2. The junction had 7 bases not matched to a gene; V was cut back by 4 bases and J by 6 bases. The CDR3 spans 15 residues. Germline V gives CDR1 MNHEY, CDR2 SVGEGT.

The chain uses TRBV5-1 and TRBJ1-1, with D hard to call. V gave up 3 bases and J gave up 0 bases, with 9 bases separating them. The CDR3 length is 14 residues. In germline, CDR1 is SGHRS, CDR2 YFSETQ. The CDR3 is CASSSHTLNTEAFF. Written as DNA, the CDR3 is TGCGCCAGCAGCTCTCACACTCTGAACACTGAAGCTTTCTTT.

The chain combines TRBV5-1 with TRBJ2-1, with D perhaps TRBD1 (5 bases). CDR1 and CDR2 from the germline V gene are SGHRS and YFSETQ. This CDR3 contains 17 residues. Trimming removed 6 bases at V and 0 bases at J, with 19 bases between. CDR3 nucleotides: TGCGCCAGCATCCCTTATGGGGCGGCGAGCTCCTACAATGAGCAGTTCTTC. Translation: CASIPYGAASSYNEQFF.

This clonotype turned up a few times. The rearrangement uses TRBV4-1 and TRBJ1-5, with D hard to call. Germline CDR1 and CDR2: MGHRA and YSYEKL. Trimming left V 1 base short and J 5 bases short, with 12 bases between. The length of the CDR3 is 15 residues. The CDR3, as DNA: TGCGCCAGCAGCCAAGTCTGGGCGGAGGATCAGCCCCAGCATTTT. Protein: CASSQVWAEDQPQHF.

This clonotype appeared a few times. CDR3 amino acids: CASSYVAGPQHF. CDR3 coding DNA: TGTGCCAGCAGTTACGTTGCGGGACCCCAGCATTTT. The chain has TRBV6-2 or TRBV6-3 and TRBJ1-5; unclear D gene. Germline V gives CDR1 MNHEY, CDR2 SVGEGT. CDR3 length: 12 amino acids. Deletions cut 2 bases from V and 10 bases from J, with 9 bases between.

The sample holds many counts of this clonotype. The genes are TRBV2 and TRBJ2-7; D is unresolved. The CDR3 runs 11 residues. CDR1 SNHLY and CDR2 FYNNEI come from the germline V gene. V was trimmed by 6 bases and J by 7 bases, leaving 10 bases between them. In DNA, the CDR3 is TGTGCCAGCAGCTTCGAGAAGGAGCAGTACTTC. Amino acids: CASSFEKEQYF.

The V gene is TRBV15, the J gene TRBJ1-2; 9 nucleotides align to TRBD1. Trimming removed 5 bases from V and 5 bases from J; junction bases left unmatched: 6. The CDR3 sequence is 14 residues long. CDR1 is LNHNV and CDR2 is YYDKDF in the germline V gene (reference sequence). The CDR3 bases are TGTGCCACCAGCCCGGGACAGGGAAAATATGGCTACACCTTC. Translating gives CATSPGQGKYGYTF.

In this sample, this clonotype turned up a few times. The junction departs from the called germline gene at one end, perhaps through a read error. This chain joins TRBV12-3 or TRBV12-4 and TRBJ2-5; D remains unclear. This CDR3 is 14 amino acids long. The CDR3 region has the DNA TGTGCCAGCAGTTTCCAAGGACCACAAGGGACCCAGTACTTC. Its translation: CASSFQGPQGTQYF.

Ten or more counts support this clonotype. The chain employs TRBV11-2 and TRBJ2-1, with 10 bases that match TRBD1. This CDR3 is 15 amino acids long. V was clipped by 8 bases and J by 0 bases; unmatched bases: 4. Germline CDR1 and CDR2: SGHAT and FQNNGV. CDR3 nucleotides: TGTGCCAGCGGTGACAGGGGGCTCTCCTACAATGAGCAGTTCTTC. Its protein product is CASGDRGLSYNEQFF.

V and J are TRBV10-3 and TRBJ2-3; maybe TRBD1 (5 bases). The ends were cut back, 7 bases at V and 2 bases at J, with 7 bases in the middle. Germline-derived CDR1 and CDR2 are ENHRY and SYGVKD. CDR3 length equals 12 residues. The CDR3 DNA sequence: TGTGCCATCAAGGACACCACAGATACGCAGTATTTT. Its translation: CAIKDTTDTQYF.

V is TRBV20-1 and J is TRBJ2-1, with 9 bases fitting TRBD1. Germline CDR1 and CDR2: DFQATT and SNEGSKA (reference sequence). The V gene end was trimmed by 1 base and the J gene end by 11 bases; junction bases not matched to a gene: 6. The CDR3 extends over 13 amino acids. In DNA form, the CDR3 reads TGCAGTGCTAGAGGACAGGGGGTAAACCAGCAGTTCTTC. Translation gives CSARGQGVNQQFF.

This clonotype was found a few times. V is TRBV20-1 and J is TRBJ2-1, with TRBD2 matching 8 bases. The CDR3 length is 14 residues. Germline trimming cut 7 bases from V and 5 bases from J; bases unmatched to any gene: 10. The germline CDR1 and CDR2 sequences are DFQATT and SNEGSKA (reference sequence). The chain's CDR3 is CSGVATGGNNEQFF. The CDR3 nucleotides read TGCAGTGGAGTCGCGACGGGGGGGAACAATGAGCAGTTCTTC.

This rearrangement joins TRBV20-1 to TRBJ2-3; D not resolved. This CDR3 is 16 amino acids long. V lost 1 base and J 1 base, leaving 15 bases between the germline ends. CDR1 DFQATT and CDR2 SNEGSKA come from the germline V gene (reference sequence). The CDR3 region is CSARAGAVERTDTQYF. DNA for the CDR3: TGCAGTGCTAGAGCTGGCGCCGTCGAGCGCACAGATACGCAGTATTTT.

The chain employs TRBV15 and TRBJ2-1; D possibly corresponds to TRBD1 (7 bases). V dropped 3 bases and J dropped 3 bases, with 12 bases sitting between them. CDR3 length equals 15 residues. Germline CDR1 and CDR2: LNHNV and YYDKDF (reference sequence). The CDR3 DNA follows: TGTGCCACCAGCAGCAGGGGGGTTGTCTACAATGAGCAGTTCTTC. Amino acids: CATSSRGVVYNEQFF.

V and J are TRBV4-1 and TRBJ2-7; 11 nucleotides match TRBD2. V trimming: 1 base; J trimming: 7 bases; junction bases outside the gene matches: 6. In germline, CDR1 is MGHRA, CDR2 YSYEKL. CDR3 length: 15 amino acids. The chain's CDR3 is CASSQASGGLQEQYF. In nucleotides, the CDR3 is TGCGCCAGCAGCCAAGCTAGCGGGGGGCTTCAGGAGCAGTACTTC.

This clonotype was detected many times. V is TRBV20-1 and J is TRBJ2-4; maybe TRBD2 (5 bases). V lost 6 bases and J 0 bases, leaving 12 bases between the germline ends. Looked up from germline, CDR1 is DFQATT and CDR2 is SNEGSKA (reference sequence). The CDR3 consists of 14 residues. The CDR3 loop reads CSANLGLAKNIQYF. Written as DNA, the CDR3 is TGCAGTGCCAACCTAGGACTAGCCAAAAACATTCAGTACTTC.

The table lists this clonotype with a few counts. The CDR3 nucleotides are TGTGCCATCAGTGAGTCGCGGTACCCCTACGAGCAGTACTTC. Its protein is CAISESRYPYEQYF. This rearrangement joins TRBV10-3 to TRBJ2-7; no clear D. Germline lookup yields CDR1 ENHRY and CDR2 SYGVKD. V was shortened by 0 bases and J by 2 bases, with 8 bases between the two germline ends. This CDR3 spans 14 amino acids.

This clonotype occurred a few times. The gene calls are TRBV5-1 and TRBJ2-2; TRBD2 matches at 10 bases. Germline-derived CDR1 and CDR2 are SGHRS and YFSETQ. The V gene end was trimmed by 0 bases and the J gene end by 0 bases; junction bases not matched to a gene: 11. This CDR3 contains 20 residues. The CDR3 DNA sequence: TGCGCCAGCAGCTTGGAATTTTCCGCTAGCGGGGGAACGAACACCGGGGAGCTGTTTTTT. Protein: CASSLEFSASGGTNTGELFF.

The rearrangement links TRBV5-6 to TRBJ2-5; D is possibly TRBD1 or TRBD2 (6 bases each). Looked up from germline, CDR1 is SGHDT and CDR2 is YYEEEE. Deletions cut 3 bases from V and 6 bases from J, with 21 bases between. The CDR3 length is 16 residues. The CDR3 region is CASSSGVRDIRQTQYF. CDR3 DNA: TGTGCCAGCAGCTCGGGGGTCCGGGACATAAGGCAGACCCAGTACTTC.

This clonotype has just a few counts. CDR3 bases: TGCAGTGCTAGAGCAGTATTTAGCAATCAGCCCCAGCATTTT. This gives the protein CSARAVFSNQPQHF. The V gene is TRBV20-1, the J gene TRBJ1-5; no clear D gene. The V and J ends lost 1 base and 0 bases respectively, with 7 bases between them. Germline CDR1 and CDR2: DFQATT and SNEGSKA (reference sequence). The CDR3 extends over 14 amino acids.

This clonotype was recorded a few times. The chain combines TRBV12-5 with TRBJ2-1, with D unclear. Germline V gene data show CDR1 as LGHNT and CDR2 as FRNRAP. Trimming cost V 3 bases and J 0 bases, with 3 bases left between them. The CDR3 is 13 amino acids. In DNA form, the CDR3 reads TGTGCTAGTGGTTTAACCTCCTACAATGAGCAGTTCTTC. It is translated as CASGLTSYNEQFF.

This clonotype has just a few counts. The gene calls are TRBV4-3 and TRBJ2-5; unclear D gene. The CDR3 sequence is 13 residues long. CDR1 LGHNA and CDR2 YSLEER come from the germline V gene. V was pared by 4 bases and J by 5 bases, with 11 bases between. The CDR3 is CASSRTPGETQYF. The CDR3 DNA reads TGCGCCAGCAGCCGCACACCTGGGGAGACCCAGTACTTC.

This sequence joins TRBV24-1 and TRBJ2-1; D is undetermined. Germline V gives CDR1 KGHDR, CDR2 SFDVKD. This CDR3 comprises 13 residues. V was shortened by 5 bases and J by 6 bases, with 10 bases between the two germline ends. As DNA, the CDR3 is TGTGCCACCAGTGTTACAAGCCCCAATGAGCAGTTCTTC. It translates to CATSVTSPNEQFF.

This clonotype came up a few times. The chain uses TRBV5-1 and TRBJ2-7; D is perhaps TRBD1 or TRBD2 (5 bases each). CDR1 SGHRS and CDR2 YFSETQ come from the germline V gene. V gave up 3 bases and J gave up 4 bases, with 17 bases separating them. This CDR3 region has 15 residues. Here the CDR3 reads CASSSNPGSGYEQYF. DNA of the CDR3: TGCGCCAGCAGCTCAAACCCAGGGAGTGGATACGAGCAGTACTTC.